Listed here are 12 T cell receptor beta chains from one sample, sequenced in a study of blood T cell repertoires in COVID-19. Generated by immunoSEQ multiplex PCR, the TCRdb table keeps only in-frame clones and is missing some. The profile shows more than 250,000 clones, around nine tenths of them singletons. Source material: peripheral blood. These TCRs come from a man aged 45-60 years with active or convalescent COVID-19.

This chain connects TRBV27 to TRBJ1-5; TRBD1 matches at 7 bases. From germline, CDR1 is MNHEY and CDR2 SMNVEV (reference sequence). This CDR3 has 14 residues. With 5 bases clipped from V and 7 bases from J, the junction kept 8 bases outside the gene matches. For the CDR3, the DNA is TGTGCCAGCAGTCGGGACAGAATGGTGCAGCCCCAGCATTTT. Translating gives CASSRDRMVQPQHF.

The rearrangement joins TRBV2 to TRBJ1-3; tentatively, D is TRBD1 (6 bases). This CDR3 contains 14 residues. Trimming stripped 5 bases from V and 2 bases from J, with 10 bases between. The germline V gene encodes CDR1 SNHLY and CDR2 FYNNEI. CDR3 DNA sequence: TGTGCCAGCAGTTTCCAGGGGACTGGAAACACCATATATTTT. Translation: CASSFQGTGNTIYF.

This chain connects TRBV5-1 to TRBJ2-7, with 11 positions matching TRBD1. Unmatched junction bases numbered 3, after V lost 4 bases and J lost 3 bases. Germline V gives CDR1 SGHRS, CDR2 YFSETQ. The CDR3 spans 14 residues. Written as DNA, the CDR3 is TGCGCCAGCAGCAGGACAGGGGGCGGCTACGAGCAGTACTTC. Protein sequence: CASSRTGGGYEQYF.

The chain combines TRBV5-1 with TRBJ2-5, with no clear D. Germline V CDR1 and CDR2: SGHRS, YFSETQ. CDR3 length: 14 residues. The V end lost 0 bases, the J end lost 1 base, and 7 bases lay between the germline ends. The CDR3 loop reads CASSLEVSQETQYF. The CDR3 region has the DNA TGCGCCAGCAGCTTGGAAGTCAGCCAAGAGACCCAGTACTTC.

The gene calls are TRBV19 and TRBJ2-3; D perhaps matches TRBD2 (6 bases). Germline CDR1 reads LNHDA; CDR2 reads SQIVND (reference sequence). CDR3 length equals 14 residues. V shed 7 bases and J shed 0 bases, with 11 bases lying between them. CDR3 nucleotides: TGTGCCAGTAAGGAGGGGAGGAGCACAGATACGCAGTATTTT. Translation: CASKEGRSTDTQYF. Together with reference TRBV19 and TRBJ2-3, the CDR3 gives the full variable domain: DGGITQSPKYLFRKEGQNVTLSCEQNLNHDAMYWYRQDPGQGLRLIYYSQIVNDFQKGDIAEGYSVSREKKESFPLTVTSAQKNPTAFYLCASKEGRSTDTQYFGPGTRLTVL.

This chain connects TRBV19 to TRBJ2-1, with 9 nucleotides matching TRBD1. The germline V gene has CDR1 LNHDA and CDR2 SQIVND (reference sequence). V dropped 5 bases and J dropped 9; count of bases not matched to a gene: 11. The CDR3 covers 15 residues. The CDR3 sequence is CASSLQDRGRAEQFF. As DNA, the CDR3 is TGTGCCAGTAGTCTCCAGGACAGGGGAAGGGCTGAGCAGTTCTTC.

This chain uses TRBV2 with TRBJ1-5, with 10 bases matching TRBD1. The V segment lost 6 bases and the J segment 7 bases; nucleotides outside the gene matches: 6. Germline loops: CDR1 SNHLY, CDR2 FYNNEI. The CDR3 is 14 amino acids. The CDR3 DNA sequence: TGTGCCAGCAGCGGAGGGACAGGGGAACAGCCCCAGCATTTT. The encoded protein is CASSGGTGEQPQHF. The complete variable domain, with remaining parts taken from reference TRBV2 and TRBJ1-5, reads EPEVTQTPSHQVTQMGQEVILRCVPISNHLYFYWYRQILGQKVEFLVSFYNNEISEKSEIFDDQFSVERPDGSNFTLKIRSTKLEDSAMYFCASSGGTGEQPQHFGDGTRLSIL.

The chain has TRBV2 and TRBJ2-1; TRBD1 matches 8 bases. V gave up 0 bases and J gave up 8 bases; unmatched junction bases: 12. The CDR3 extends over 17 amino acids. Germline V gene data show CDR1 as SNHLY and CDR2 as FYNNEI. This CDR3 reads CASSEAWTPDREDEQFF. The CDR3 DNA is TGTGCCAGCAGTGAAGCCTGGACGCCGGACAGGGAGGATGAGCAGTTCTTC.

The chain combines TRBV7-8 with TRBJ1-1, with D unresolved. Germline-derived CDR1 and CDR2 are SGHVS and FQNEAQ. The CDR3 sequence is 13 residues long. The V end lost 2 bases, the J end lost 1 base, and 5 bases lay between the germline ends. The CDR3: CASSLTRNTEAFF. The DNA of the CDR3 is TGTGCCAGCAGCTTAACACGGAACACTGAAGCTTTCTTT.

This clone was recorded a few times. The CDR3, as DNA: TGTGCCAGTAGCCAGGAGGGATTCTCTGGGGCCAACGTCCTGACTTTC. Amino acid sequence: CASSQEGFSGANVLTF. The chain carries TRBV19 and TRBJ2-6; possibly TRBD2 for D (6 bases). Germline CDR1 LNHDA, CDR2 SQIVND (reference sequence). The CDR3 is made up of 16 amino acids. V was pared by 6 bases and J by 0 bases, with 12 bases between.

The rearrangement uses TRBV7-9 and TRBJ2-7, with D possibly TRBD1 on 6 matching bases. Germline lookup yields CDR1 SEHNR and CDR2 FQNEAQ (reference sequence). This CDR3 is built from 14 residues. V was pared by 3 bases and J by 4 bases, with 13 bases between. The CDR3 loop is CASSFPGQPYEQYF. The CDR3 nucleotides read TGTGCCAGCAGCTTCCCCGGACAGCCATACGAGCAGTACTTC.

The genes are TRBV6-5 and TRBJ1-1, with D hard to call. Trimming took off 2 bases at V and 6 bases at J, with 10 bases between the two ends. The CDR3 covers 13 residues. Germline V gene lookup returns CDR1 MNHEY and CDR2 SVGAGI. Here the CDR3 reads CASSYPGRSEAFF. DNA of the CDR3: TGTGCCAGCAGTTACCCCGGGAGGTCTGAAGCTTTCTTT.